These 11 T cell receptor beta chains were sequenced from one sample in a study of identical twins. Via MiXCR, TCRdb re-called the 5' RACE reads, giving one row per CDR3 protein. The sample shows 120,000 to 150,000 distinct CDR3 sequences, under 4.5% of them seen only once. The sequencing input was memory T cells sorted from blood. Receptors originate from a man aged 18 to 29 in good health.

This clonotype was counted ten times or more. The V call is TRBV5-6, the J call TRBJ2-7; a possible D gene is TRBD1 (5 bases). Trimming shortened V by 6 bases and J by 0 bases, and 19 bases separated the two germline ends. The CDR3 is made up of 16 amino acids. From germline, CDR1 is SGHDT and CDR2 YYEEEE. The CDR3 DNA is TGTGCCAGCACCCGCGCAGCAGGGTCTAGCTCCTACGAGCAGTACGTC. Residues: CASTRAAGSSSYEQYV.

This clonotype was counted a few times. The V and J genes are TRBV6-2 or TRBV6-3 and TRBJ2-1; 7 nucleotides match TRBD2. This CDR3 region has 11 residues. The germline V gene has CDR1 MNHEY and CDR2 SVGEGT. The V segment lost 4 bases and the J segment 13 bases; nucleotides outside the gene matches: 4. The CDR3: CASSSGLHQFF. As DNA, the CDR3 is TGTGCCAGCAGTTCGGGACTACATCAGTTCTTC.

The chain employs TRBV4-2 and TRBJ2-2, with D possibly being TRBD1 or TRBD2 (5 bases each). This CDR3 spans 15 amino acids. CDR1 LGHNA and CDR2 YNFKEQ come from the germline V gene. V was trimmed by 1 base and J by 6 bases, leaving 12 bases between them. CDR3 residues: CASSQGDGDAGELFF. The CDR3 bases are TGTGCCAGCAGCCAAGGGGACGGGGATGCCGGGGAGCTGTTTTTT.

This clonotype was recorded at least ten times. This rearrangement joins TRBV3-1 to TRBJ2-7; 8 bases agree with TRBD1. Per the germline V gene, CDR1 is LGHDT and CDR2 is YNNKEL (reference sequence). This CDR3 has 13 residues. The V gene end was trimmed by 5 bases and the J gene end by 7 bases; junction bases not matched to a gene: 7. Here the CDR3 DNA reads TGTGCCAGCAGCGGACAGGGTTTTGGGGAGCAGTACTTC. Protein: CASSGQGFGEQYF.

This clonotype was counted at least ten times. This chain connects TRBV7-8 to TRBJ2-2; a weak D match, TRBD2 (6 bases). CDR1 is SGHVS, CDR2 FQNEAQ, per germline. V lost 5 bases, J lost 4 bases, and 17 bases lay in between. This CDR3 spans 16 amino acids. CDR3 nucleotides: TGTGCCAGCAGCCCCCTGGGGGGTAGAATCACCGGGGAGCTGTTTTTT. It specifies CASSPLGGRITGELFF.

The chain employs TRBV6-1 and TRBJ1-4, with no clear D. CDR3 length: 15 amino acids. Trimming cost V 0 bases and J 4 bases, with 9 bases left between them. In germline, CDR1 is MNHNS, CDR2 SASEGT. CDR3 residues: CASSEATGVNEKLFF. DNA for the CDR3: TGTGCCAGCAGTGAAGCAACGGGTGTTAATGAAAAACTGTTTTTT.

This clonotype was counted at least ten times. The rearrangement uses TRBV24-1 and TRBJ2-3; the D gene could be TRBD1 or TRBD2 (6 bases each). From germline, CDR1 is KGHDR and CDR2 SFDVKD. The CDR3 has 16 amino acids. V dropped 4 bases and J dropped 5 bases, with 18 bases sitting between them. The CDR3 reads CATSDPTWGAGDTQYF. The CDR3, as DNA: TGTGCCACCAGTGACCCAACGTGGGGGGCGGGAGATACGCAGTATTTT.

This chain uses TRBV3-1 with TRBJ1-2; unclear D gene. The CDR3 is 13 amino acids. In germline, CDR1 is LGHDT, CDR2 YNNKEL (reference sequence). Trimming took off 5 bases at V and 4 bases at J, with 11 bases between the two ends. CDR3 DNA: TGTGCCAGCAGCTCGGGGTGGGCCTATGGCTACACCTTC. It codes for CASSSGWAYGYTF.

This clonotype was detected ten times or more. V and J are TRBV4-2 and TRBJ2-1; D remains unclear. Germline V gives CDR1 LGHNA, CDR2 YNFKEQ. The CDR3 is 15 amino acids. Trimming removed 1 base from V and 1 base from J, with 8 bases in between. CDR3 nucleotides: TGTGCCAGCAGCCAAGGAGGTGATTCCTACAATGAGCAGTTCTTC. This gives the protein CASSQGGDSYNEQFF.

This clonotype was recorded at least ten times. The chain joins TRBV6-1 to TRBJ2-7; no clear D. The germline V and J ends were trimmed by 6 bases and 2 bases, with 11 bases remaining between them. The CDR3 extends over 13 amino acids. Germline CDR1 and CDR2: MNHNS and SASEGT. The chain's CDR3 is CASSRQSTYEQYF. CDR3 bases: TGTGCCAGCAGCAGACAATCAACCTACGAGCAGTACTTC.

There are many counts of this clonotype. The V and J genes are TRBV12-3 or TRBV12-4 and TRBJ2-3; tentative D call: TRBD2 (6 bases). V was trimmed by 6 bases and J by 3 bases, leaving 16 bases between them. The CDR3 sequence is 15 residues long. This CDR3 reads CASSRIGTSTDTQYF. The CDR3 bases are TGTGCCAGCAGCCGGATCGGGACTTCTACAGATACGCAGTATTTT.